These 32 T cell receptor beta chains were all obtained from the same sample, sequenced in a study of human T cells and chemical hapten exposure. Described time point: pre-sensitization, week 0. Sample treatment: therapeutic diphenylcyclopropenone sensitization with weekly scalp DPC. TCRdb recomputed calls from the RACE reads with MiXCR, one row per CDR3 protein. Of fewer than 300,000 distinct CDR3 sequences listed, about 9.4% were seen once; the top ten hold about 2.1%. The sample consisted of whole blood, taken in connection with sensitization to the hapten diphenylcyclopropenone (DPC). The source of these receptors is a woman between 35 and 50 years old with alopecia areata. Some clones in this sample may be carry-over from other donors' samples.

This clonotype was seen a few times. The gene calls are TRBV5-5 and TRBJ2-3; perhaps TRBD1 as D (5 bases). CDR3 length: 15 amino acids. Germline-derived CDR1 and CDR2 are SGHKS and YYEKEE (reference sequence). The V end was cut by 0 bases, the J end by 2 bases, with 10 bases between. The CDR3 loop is CASSLGGRYTDTQYF. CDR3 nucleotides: TGTGCCAGCAGCTTGGGGGGCAGGTACACAGATACGCAGTATTTT.

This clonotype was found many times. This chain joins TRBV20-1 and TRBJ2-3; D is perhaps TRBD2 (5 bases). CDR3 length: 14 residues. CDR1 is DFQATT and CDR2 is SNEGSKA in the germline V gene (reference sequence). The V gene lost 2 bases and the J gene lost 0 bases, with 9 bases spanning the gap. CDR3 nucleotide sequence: TGCAGTGCTAGAAGAGGGAGTAGCACAGATACGCAGTATTTT. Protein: CSARRGSSTDTQYF.

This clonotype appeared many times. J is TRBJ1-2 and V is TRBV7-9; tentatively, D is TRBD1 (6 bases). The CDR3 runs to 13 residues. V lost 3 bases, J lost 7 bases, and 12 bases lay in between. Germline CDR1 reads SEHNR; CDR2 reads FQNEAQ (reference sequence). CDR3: CASSLNRAGGYTF. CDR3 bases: TGTGCCAGCAGCTTGAACAGGGCAGGTGGCTACACCTTC. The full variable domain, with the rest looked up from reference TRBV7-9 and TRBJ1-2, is DTGVSQNPRHKITKRGQNVTFRCDPISEHNRLYWYRQTLGQGPEFLTYFQNEAQLEKSRLLSDRFSAERPKGSFSTLEIQRTEQGDSAMYLCASSLNRAGGYTFGSGTRLTVV.

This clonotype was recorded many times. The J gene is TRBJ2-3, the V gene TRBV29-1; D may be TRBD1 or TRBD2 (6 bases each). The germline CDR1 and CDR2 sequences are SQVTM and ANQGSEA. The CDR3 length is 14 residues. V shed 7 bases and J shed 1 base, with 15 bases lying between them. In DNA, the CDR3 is TGCAGCGCTCTCGGGGGCCGCGGCACAGATACGCAGTATTTT. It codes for CSALGGRGTDTQYF.

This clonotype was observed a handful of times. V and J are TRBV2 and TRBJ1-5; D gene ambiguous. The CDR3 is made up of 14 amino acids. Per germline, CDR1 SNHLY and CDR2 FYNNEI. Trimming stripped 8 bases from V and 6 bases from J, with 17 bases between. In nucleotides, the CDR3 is TGTGCCAGCCGACCGCCGGTCGGGAGTCAGCCCCAGCATTTT. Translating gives CASRPPVGSQPQHF. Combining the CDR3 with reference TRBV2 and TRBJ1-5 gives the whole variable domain EPEVTQTPSHQVTQMGQEVILRCVPISNHLYFYWYRQILGQKVEFLVSFYNNEISEKSEIFDDQFSVERPDGSNFTLKIRSTKLEDSAMYFCASRPPVGSQPQHFGDGTRLSIL.

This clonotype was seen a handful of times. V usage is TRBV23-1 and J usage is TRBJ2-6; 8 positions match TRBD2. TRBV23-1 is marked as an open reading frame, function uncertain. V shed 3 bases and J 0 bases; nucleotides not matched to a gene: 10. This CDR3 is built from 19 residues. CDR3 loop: CASSHPQREYPSGANVLTF. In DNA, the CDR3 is TGCGCCAGCAGTCATCCCCAGCGGGAGTACCCCTCTGGGGCCAACGTCCTGACTTTC.

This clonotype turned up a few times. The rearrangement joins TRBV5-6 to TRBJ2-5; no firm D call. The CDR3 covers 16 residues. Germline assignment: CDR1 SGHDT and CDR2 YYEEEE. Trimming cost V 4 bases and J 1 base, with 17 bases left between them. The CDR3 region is CASSRSQPAIQETQYF. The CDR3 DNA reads TGTGCCAGCAGCCGCTCCCAACCGGCTATCCAAGAGACCCAGTACTTC.

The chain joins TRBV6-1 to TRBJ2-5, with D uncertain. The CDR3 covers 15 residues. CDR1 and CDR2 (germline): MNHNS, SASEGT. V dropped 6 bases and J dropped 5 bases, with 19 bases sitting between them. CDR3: CASSYMGSSGETQYF. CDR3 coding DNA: TGTGCCAGCAGCTACATGGGGTCCTCCGGGGAGACCCAGTACTTC.

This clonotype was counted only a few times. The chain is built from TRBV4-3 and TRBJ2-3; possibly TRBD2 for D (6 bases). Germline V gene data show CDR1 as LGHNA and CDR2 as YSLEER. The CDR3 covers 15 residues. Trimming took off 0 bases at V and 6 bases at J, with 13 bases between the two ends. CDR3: CASSQDYRGGDTQYF. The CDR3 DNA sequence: TGCGCCAGCAGCCAAGATTATCGGGGAGGCGATACGCAGTATTTT.

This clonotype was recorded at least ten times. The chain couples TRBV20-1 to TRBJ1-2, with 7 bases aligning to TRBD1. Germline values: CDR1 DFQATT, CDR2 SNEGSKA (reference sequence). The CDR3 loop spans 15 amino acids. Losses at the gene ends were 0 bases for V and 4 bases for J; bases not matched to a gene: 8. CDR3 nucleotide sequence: TGCAGTGCTAGAGATAGGGCAGGGGGAGCCTATGGCTACACCTTC. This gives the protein CSARDRAGGAYGYTF.

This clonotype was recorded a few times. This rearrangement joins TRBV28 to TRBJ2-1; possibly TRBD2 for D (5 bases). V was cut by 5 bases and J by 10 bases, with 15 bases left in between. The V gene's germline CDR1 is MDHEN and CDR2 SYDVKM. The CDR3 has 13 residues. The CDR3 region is CASSHPSRGEQFF. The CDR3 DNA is TGTGCCAGCAGTCACCCCTCCCGCGGGGAGCAGTTCTTC.

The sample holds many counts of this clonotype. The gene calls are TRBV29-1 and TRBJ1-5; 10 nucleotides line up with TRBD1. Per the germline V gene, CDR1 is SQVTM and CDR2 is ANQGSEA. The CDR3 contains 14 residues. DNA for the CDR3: TGCATTTTCCGGGACAGGGGACGCAATCAGCCCCAGCATTTT. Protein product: CIFRDRGRNQPQHF.

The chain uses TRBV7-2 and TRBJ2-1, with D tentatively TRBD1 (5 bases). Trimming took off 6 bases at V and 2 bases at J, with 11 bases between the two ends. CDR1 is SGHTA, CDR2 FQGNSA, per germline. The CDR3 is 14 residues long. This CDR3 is CASRPTGTYNEQFF. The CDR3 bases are TGTGCCAGCAGACCCACAGGTACCTACAATGAGCAGTTCTTC.

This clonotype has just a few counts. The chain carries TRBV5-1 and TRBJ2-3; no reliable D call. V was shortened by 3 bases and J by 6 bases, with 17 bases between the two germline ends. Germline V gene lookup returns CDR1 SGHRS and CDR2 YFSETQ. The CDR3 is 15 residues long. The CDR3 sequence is CASSSRPGPPDTQYF. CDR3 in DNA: TGCGCCAGCAGCTCCCGACCGGGCCCACCGGATACGCAGTATTTT.

CDR3: CASSQPSVPGGPRSSYNEQFF. CDR3 bases: TGTGCCAGCAGCCAGCCGTCAGTGCCTGGGGGTCCGCGGAGCTCCTACAATGAGCAGTTCTTC. This chain links TRBV11-1 with TRBJ2-1, with D perhaps matching TRBD1 or TRBD2 (5 bases each). CDR3 length: 21 residues. V lost 5 bases to trimming and J lost 0 bases, with 29 bases between them. The germline V gene has CDR1 SGHAT and CDR2 FQDESV (reference sequence).

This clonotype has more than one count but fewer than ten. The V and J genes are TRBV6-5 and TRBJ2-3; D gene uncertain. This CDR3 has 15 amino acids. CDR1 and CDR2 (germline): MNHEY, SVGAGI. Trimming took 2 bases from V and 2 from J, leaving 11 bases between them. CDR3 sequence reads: CASSYARGSTDTQYF. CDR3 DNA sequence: TGTGCCAGCAGTTACGCTCGAGGCTCCACAGATACGCAGTATTTT.

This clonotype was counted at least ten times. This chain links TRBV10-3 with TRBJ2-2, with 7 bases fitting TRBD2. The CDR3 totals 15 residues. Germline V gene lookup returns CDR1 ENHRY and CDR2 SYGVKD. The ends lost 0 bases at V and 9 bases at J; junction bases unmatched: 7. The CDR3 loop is CAISESASGPRELFF. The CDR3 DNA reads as TGTGCCATCAGTGAGTCGGCTAGCGGTCCCCGGGAGCTGTTTTTT.

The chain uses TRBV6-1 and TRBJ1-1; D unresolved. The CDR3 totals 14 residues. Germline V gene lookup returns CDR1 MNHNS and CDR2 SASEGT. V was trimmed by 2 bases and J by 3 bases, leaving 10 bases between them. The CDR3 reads CASSELPGDTEAFF. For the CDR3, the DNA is TGTGCCAGCAGTGAACTCCCCGGGGACACTGAAGCTTTCTTT.

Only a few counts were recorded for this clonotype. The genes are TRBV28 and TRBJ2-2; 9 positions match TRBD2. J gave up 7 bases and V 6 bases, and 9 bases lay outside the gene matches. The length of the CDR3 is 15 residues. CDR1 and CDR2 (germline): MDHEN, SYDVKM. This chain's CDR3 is CASRPGLAGGGELFF. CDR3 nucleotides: TGTGCCAGCAGGCCGGGACTAGCAGGCGGCGGGGAGCTGTTTTTT.

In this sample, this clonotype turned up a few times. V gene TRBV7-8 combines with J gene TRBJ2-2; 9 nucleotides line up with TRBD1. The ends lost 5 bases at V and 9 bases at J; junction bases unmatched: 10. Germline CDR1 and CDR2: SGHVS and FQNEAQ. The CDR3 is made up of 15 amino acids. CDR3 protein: CASSLPGQGRRELFF. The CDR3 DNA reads TGTGCCAGCAGCCTCCCGGGACAGGGCAGAAGGGAGCTGTTTTTT.

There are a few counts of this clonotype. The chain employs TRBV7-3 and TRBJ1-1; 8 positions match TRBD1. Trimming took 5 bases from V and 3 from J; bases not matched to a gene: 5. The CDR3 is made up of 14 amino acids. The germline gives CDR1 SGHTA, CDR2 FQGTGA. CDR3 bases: TGTGCCAGCAGCCCTCAGGGGGCCTACACTGAAGCTTTCTTT. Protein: CASSPQGAYTEAFF. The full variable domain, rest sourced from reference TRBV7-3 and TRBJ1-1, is GAGVSQTPSNKVTEKGKYVELRCDPISGHTALYWYRQSLGQGPEFLIYFQGTGAADDSGLPNDRFFAVRPEGSVSTLKIQRTERGDSAVYLCASSPQGAYTEAFFGQGTRLTVV.

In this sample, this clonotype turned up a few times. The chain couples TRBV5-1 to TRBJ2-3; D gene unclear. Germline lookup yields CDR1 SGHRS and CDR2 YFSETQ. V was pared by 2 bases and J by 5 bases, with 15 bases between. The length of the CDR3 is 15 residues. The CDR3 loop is CASSFERLSGDTQYF. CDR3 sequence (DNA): TGCGCCAGCAGCTTTGAACGGTTGAGTGGAGATACGCAGTATTTT. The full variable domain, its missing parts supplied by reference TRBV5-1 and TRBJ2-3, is KAGVTQTPRYLIKTRGQQVTLSCSPISGHRSVSWYQQTPGQGLQFLFEYFSETQRNKGNFPGRFSGRQFSNSRSEMNVSTLELGDSALYLCASSFERLSGDTQYFGPGTRLTVL.

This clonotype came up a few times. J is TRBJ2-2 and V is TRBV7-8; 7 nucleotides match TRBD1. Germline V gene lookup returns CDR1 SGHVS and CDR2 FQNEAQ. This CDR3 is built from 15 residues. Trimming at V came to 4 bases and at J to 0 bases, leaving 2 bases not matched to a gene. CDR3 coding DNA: TGTGCCAGCAGCTCACAGGGGACGAACACCGGGGAGCTGTTTTTT. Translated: CASSSQGTNTGELFF.

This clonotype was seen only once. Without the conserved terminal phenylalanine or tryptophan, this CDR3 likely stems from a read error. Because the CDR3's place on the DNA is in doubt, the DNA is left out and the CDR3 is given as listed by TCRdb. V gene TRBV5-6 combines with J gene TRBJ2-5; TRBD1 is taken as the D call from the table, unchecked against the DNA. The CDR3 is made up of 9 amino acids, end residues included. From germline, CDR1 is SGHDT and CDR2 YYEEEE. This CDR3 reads CASSLLGSL.

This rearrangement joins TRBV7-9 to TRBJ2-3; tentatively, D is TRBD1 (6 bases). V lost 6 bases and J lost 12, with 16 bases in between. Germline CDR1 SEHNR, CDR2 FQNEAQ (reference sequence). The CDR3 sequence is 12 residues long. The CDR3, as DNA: TGTGCCAGCAGTTATCAGGGCAGGGGTCAGTATTTT. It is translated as CASSYQGRGQYF.

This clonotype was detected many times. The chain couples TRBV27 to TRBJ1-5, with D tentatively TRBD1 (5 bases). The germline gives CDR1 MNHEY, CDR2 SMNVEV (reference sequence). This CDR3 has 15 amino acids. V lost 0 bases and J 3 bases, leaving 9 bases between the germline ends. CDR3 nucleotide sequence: TGTGCCAGCAGTTTATCGGGGGGGTACAATCAGCCCCAGCATTTT. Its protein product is CASSLSGGYNQPQHF.

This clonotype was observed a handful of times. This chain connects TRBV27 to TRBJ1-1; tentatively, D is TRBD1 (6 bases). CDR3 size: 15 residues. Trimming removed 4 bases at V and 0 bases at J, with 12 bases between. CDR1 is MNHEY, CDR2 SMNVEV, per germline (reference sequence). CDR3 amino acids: CASSSTGSMNTEAFF. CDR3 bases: TGTGCCAGCAGTTCAACAGGGTCCATGAACACTGAAGCTTTCTTT.

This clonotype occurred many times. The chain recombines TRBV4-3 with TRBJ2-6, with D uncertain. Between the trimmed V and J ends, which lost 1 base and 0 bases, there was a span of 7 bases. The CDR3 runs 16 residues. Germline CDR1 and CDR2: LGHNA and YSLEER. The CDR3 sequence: CASSQAAGSGANVLTF. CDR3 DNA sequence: TGCGCCAGCAGCCAAGCCGCCGGCTCTGGGGCCAACGTCCTGACTTTC.

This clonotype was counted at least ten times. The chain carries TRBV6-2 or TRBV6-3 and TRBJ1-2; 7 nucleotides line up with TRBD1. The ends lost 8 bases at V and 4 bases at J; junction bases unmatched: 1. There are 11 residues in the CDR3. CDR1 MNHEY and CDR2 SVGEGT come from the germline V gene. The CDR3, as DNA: TGTGCCAGCGGGGACAGCTATGGCTACACCTTC. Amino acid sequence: CASGDSYGYTF.

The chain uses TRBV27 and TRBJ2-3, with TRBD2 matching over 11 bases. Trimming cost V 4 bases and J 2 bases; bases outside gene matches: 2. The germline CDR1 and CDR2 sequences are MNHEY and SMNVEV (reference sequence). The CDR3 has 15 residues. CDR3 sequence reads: CASSSLAGDTDTQYF. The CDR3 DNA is TGTGCCAGCAGTTCACTAGCGGGAGACACAGATACGCAGTATTTT.

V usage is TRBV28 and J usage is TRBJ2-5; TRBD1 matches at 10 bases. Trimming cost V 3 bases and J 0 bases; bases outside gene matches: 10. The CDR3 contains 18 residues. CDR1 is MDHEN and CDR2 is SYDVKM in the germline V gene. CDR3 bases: TGTGCCAGCAGTTTCCTAGGGACAGGGGCAGGCTACCAAGAGACCCAGTACTTC. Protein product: CASSFLGTGAGYQETQYF.

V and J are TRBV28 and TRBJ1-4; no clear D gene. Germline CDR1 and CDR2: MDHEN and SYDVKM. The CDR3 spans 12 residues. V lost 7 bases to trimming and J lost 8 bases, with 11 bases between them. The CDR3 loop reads CASTGQAEKLFF. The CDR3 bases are TGTGCCAGCACCGGGCAGGCAGAAAAACTGTTTTTT.